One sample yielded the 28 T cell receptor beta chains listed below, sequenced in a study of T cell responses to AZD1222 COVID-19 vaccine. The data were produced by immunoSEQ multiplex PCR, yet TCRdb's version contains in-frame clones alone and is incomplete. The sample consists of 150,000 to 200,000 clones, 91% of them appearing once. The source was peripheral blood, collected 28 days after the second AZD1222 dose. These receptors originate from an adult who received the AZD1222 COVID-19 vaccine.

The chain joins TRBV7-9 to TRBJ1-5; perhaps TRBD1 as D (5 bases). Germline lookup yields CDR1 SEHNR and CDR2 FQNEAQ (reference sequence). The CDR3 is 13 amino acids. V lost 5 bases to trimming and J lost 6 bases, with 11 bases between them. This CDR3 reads CASSLAGSQPQHF. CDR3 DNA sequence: TGTGCCAGCAGCCTCGCAGGGAGTCAGCCCCAGCATTTT.

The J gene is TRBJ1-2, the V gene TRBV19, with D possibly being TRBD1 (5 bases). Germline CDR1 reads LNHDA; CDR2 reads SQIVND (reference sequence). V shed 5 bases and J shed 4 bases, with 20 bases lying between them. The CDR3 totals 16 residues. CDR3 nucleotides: TGTGCCAGTAGTCACCCCACAGGAAACTATAGCTATGGCTACACCTTC. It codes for CASSHPTGNYSYGYTF.

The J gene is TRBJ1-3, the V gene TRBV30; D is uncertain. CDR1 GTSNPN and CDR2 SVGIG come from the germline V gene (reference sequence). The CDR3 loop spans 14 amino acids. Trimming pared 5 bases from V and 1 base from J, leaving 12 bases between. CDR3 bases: TGTGCCTGGTCTACGGGAAAGTCTGGAAACACCATATATTTT. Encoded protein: CAWSTGKSGNTIYF.

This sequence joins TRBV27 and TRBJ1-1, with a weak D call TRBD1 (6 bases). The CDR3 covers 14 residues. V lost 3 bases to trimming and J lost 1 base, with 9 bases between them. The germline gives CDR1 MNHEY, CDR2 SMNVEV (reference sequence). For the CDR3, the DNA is TGTGCCAGCAGTTTCCGGGGACAGAACACTGAAGCTTTCTTT. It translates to CASSFRGQNTEAFF.

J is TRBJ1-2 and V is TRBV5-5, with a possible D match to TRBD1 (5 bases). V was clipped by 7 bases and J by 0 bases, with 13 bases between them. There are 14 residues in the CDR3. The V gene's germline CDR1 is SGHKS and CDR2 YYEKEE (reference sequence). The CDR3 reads CASRLTVSNYGYTF. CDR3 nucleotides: TGTGCCAGCCGACTGACAGTCTCTAACTATGGCTACACCTTC. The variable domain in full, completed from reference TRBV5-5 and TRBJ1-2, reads DAGVTQSPTHLIKTRGQQVTLRCSPISGHKSVSWYQQVLGQGPQFIFQYYEKEERGRGNFPDRFSARQFPNYSSELNVNALLLGDSALYLCASRLTVSNYGYTFGSGTRLTVV.

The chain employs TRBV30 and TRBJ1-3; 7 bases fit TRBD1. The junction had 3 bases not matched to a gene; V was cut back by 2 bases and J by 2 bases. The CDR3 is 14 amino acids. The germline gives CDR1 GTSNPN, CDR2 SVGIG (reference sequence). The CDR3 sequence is CAWSYRGPGNTIYF. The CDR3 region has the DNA TGTGCCTGGAGTTACAGGGGACCTGGAAACACCATATATTTT.

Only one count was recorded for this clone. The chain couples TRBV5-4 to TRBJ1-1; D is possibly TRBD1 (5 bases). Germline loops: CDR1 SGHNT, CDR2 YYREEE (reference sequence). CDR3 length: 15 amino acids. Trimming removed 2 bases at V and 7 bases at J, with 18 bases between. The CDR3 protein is CASSFPQKLQGEAFF. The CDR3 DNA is TGTGCCAGCAGCTTCCCTCAAAAGTTGCAGGGTGAAGCTTTCTTT.

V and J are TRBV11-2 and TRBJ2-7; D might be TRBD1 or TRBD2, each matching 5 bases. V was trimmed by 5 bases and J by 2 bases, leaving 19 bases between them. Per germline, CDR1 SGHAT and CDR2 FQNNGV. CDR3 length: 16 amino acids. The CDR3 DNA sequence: TGTGCCAGCAGCCCTATTTCCTGGGACGGGACCTACGAGCAGTACTTC. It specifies CASSPISWDGTYEQYF.

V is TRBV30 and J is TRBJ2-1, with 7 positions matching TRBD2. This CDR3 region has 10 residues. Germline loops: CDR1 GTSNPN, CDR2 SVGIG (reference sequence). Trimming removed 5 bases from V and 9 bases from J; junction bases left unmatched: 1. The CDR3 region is CAWGLVEQFF. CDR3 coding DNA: TGTGCCTGGGGACTAGTTGAGCAGTTCTTC.

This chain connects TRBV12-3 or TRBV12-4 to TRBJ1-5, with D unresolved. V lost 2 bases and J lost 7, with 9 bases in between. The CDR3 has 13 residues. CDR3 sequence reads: CASSLKREQPQHF. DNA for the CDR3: TGTGCCAGCAGTTTAAAGAGGGAACAGCCCCAGCATTTT.

In nucleotides, the CDR3 is TGCAGCGTTGACAACCCCGGGGGATCCTACAATGAGCAGTTCTTC. Amino acid sequence: CSVDNPGGSYNEQFF. The chain is built from TRBV29-1 and TRBJ2-1; a possible D gene is TRBD2 (6 bases). There are 15 residues in the CDR3. CDR1 and CDR2 (germline): SQVTM, ANQGSEA. Between the trimmed V and J ends, which lost 3 bases and 1 base, there was a span of 13 bases.

CDR3 sequence reads: CASSIPGTGAHEQFF. In nucleotides, the CDR3 is TGTGCCAGCAGCATACCCGGGACAGGGGCCCATGAGCAGTTCTTC. The chain is built from TRBV5-4 and TRBJ2-1, with 10 bases that match TRBD1. The CDR3 has 15 residues. Germline CDR1 and CDR2: SGHNT and YYREEE (reference sequence). Germline trimming cut 4 bases from V and 8 bases from J; bases unmatched to any gene: 9.

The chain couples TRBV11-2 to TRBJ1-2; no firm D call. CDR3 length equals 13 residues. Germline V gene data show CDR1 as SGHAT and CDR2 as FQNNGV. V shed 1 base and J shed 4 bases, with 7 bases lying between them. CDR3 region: CASSLGFGYGYTF. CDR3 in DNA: TGTGCCAGCAGCTTAGGATTCGGCTATGGCTACACCTTC.

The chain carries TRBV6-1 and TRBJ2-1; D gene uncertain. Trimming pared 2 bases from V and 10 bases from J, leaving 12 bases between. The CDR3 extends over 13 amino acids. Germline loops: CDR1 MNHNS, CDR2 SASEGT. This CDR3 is CASSESGRTEQFF. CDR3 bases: TGTGCCAGCAGTGAATCTGGCAGGACCGAGCAGTTCTTC.

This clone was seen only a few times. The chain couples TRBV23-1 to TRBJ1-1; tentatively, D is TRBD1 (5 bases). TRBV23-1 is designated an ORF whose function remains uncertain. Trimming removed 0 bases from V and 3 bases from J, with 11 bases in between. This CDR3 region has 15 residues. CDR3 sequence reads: CASSQSGEGDTEAFF. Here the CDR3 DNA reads TGCGCCAGCAGTCAATCGGGGGAGGGAGACACTGAAGCTTTCTTT.

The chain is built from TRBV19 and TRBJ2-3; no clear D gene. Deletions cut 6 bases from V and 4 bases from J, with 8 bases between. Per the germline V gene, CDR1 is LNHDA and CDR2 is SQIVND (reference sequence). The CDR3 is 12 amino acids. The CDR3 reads CASSLGPDTQYF. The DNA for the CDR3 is TGTGCCAGTAGCCTAGGGCCAGATACGCAGTATTTT.

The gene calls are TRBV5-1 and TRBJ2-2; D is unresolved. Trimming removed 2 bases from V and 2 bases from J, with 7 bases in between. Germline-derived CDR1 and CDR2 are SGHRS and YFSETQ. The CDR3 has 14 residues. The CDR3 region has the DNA TGCGCCAGCAGCTTAGGCCTAAACACCGGGGAGCTGTTTTTT. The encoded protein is CASSLGLNTGELFF.

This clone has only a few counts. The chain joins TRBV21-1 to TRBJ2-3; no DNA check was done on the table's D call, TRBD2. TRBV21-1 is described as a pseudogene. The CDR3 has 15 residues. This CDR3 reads CASSKRGRGTDTQYF. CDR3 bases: TGTGCCAGCAGCAAACGGGGGAGGGGCACAGATACGCAGTATTTT.

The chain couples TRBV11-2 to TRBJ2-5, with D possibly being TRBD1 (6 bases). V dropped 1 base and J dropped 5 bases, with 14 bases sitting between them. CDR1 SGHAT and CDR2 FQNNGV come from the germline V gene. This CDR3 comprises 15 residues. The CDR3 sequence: CASSLVGGDTETQYF. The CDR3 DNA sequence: TGTGCCAGCAGCTTAGTAGGGGGTGATACGGAGACCCAGTACTTC.

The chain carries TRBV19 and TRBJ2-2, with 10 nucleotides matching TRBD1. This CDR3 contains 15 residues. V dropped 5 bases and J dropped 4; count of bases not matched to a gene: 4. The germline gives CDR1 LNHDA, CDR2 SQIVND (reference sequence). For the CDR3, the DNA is TGTGCCAGTAGTGACGACAGGGGGCTCACCGGGGAGCTGTTTTTT. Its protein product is CASSDDRGLTGELFF.

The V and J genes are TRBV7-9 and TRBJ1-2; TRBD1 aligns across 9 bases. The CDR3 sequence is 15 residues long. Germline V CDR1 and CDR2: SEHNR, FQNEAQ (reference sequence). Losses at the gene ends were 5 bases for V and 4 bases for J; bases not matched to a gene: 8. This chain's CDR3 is CASSTTRTGVYGYTF. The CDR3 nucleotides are TGTGCCAGCAGCACCACCCGGACAGGGGTCTATGGCTACACCTTC.

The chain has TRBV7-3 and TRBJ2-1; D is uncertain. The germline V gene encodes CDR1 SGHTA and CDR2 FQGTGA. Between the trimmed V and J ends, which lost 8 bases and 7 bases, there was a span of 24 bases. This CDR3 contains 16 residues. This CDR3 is CASSPLYTRLGNEQFF. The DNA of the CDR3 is TGTGCCAGCTCCCCTCTCTACACAAGGTTGGGTAATGAGCAGTTCTTC.

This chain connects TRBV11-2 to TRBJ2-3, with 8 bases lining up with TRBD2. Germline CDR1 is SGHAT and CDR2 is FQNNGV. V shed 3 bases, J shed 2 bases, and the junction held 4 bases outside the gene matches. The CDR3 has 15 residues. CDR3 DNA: TGTGCCAGCAGCTTCCTAGCGGGCCTCACAGATACGCAGTATTTT. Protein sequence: CASSFLAGLTDTQYF.

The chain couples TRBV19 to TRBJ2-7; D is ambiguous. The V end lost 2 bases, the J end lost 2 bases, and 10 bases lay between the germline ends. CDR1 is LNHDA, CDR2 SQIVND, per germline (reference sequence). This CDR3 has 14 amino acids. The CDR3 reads CASSIRVSPYEQYF. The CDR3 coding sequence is TGTGCCAGTAGTATACGGGTTTCCCCCTACGAGCAGTACTTC.

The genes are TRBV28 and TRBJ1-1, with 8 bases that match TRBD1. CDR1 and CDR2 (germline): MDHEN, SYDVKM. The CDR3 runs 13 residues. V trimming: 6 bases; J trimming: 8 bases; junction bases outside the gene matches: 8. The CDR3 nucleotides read TGTGCCAGCAGGAAAATCAGGGGGCAGGAAGCTTTCTTT. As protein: CASRKIRGQEAFF.

DNA for the CDR3: TGTGCCAGCACGGGACAGCTCACGAACACTGAAGCTTTCTTT. Residues: CASTGQLTNTEAFF. V gene TRBV2 combines with J gene TRBJ1-1; TRBD1 matches at 7 bases. The V gene end was trimmed by 7 bases and the J gene end by 1 base; junction bases not matched to a gene: 6. In germline, CDR1 is SNHLY, CDR2 FYNNEI. CDR3 length: 14 amino acids. Looking up the rest from reference TRBV2 and TRBJ1-1 gives the full variable domain: EPEVTQTPSHQVTQMGQEVILRCVPISNHLYFYWYRQILGQKVEFLVSFYNNEISEKSEIFDDQFSVERPDGSNFTLKIRSTKLEDSAMYFCASTGQLTNTEAFFGQGTRLTVV.

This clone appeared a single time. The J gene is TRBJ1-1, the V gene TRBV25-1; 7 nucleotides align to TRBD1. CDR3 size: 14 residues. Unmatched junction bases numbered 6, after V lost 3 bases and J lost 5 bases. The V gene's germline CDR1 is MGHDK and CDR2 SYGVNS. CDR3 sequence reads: CASSDPGTVTEAFF. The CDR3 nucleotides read TGTGCCAGCAGTGACCCCGGGACAGTAACTGAAGCTTTCTTT.

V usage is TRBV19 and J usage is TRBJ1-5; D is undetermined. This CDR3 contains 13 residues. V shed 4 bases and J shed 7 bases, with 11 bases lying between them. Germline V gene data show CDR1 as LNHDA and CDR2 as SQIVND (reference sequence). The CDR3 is CASSTDGWQPQHF. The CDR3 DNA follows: TGTGCCAGTAGTACGGACGGTTGGCAGCCCCAGCATTTT.